These T cell receptor beta chains were read from a single sample in a study of blood T cell repertoires in COVID-19. Sequencing used immunoSEQ multiplex PCR; TCRdb keeps in-frame clones, though not all of them. The repertoire includes about 280,000 clones, approximately 86% of them detected once, and around 0.92% sits in the top ten. The sequenced sample was PBMCs or T cells enriched from blood (not recorded which). The origin of the receptors is a woman aged 30 to 39 who had recovered from COVID-19. CDR3s include the opening cysteine and the closing phenylalanine or tryptophan. D genes are given only for firm matches. Clone size is not always given. Where it is, it says once, few, many or a class for expanded clones.

v_gene	d_gene	abundance	j_gene	CDR3aa	CDR3nt
TRBV6-2/TRBV6-3	-	-	TRBJ2-3	CASSYYRVGTSTDTQYF	TGTGCCAGCAGTTACTATCGGGTAGGCACTAGCACAGATACGCAGTATTTT
TRBV5-1	-	-	TRBJ2-5	CASSLDGQYRYF	TGCGCCAGCAGCTTGGATGGGCAGTACCGGTACTTC
TRBV5-1	TRBD1	-	TRBJ1-4	CASSLAETGGVEKLFF	TGCGCCAGCAGCTTGGCCGAGACAGGGGGCGTTGAAAAACTGTTTTTT
TRBV7-9	-	-	TRBJ1-5	CASSLRGPEGNQPQHF	TGTGCCAGCAGCTTAAGAGGGCCTGAAGGCAATCAGCCCCAGCATTTT
TRBV15	-	few	TRBJ1-5	CATSNLAEPQHF	TGTGCCACCAGCAATTTAGCGGAGCCCCAGCATTTT
TRBV27	-	-	TRBJ1-6	CASSLAGGMGSPLHF	TGTGCCAGCAGTTTAGCGGGGGGTATGGGTTCACCCCTCCACTTT
TRBV28	-	-	TRBJ1-2	CASRTYPERDGYTF	TGTGCCAGCAGAACCTACCCTGAGAGAGATGGCTACACCTTC
TRBV5-1	-	-	TRBJ2-2	CASSQTVTNTGELFF	TGCGCCAGCAGCCAGACAGTAACGAACACCGGGGAGCTGTTTTTT
TRBV2	-	-	TRBJ1-6	CATKVSRKTDSSYNSPLHF	TGTGCCACCAAGGTATCCAGAAAAACCGACAGCTCCTATAATTCACCCCTCCACTTT
TRBV30	-	-	TRBJ1-1	CAWSRGENTEAFF	TGTGCCTGGAGTAGGGGTGAGAACACTGAAGCTTTCTTT
TRBV19	-	-	TRBJ1-2	CASSTGQSGYTF	TGTGCCAGTAGTACTGGACAGTCTGGCTACACCTTC
TRBV6-2/TRBV6-3	-	once	TRBJ1-2	CASSYSGLRGYTF	TGTGCCAGCAGTTACTCGGGACTGCGAGGCTACACCTTC
TRBV4-3	-	-	TRBJ2-6	CASSSIPRANVLTF	TGCGCCAGCAGCTCAATCCCCCGGGCCAACGTCCTGACTTTC
TRBV5-1	-	once	TRBJ1-6	CASSTDGTDRSPLHF	TGCGCCAGCAGCACTGATGGTACAGACAGATCACCCCTCCACTTT
TRBV6-2/TRBV6-3	TRBD2	-	TRBJ2-7	CASSSGLVGYEQYF	TGTGCCAGCAGCTCGGGACTAGTAGGCTACGAGCAGTACTTC
TRBV7-9	TRBD1	once	TRBJ2-7	CASSLKTGGEQYF	TGTGCCAGCAGCCTAAAAACAGGGGGCGAGCAGTACTTC
TRBV21-1	-	-	TRBJ1-4	CASSNPYRGQNEKLFF	TGTGCCAGCAGCAACCCCTACAGGGGGCAAAATGAAAAACTGTTTTTT
TRBV7-9	TRBD1	-	TRBJ1-1	CASSLGERQGRTEAFF	TGTGCCAGCAGCTTAGGGGAAAGACAGGGTAGGACTGAAGCTTTCTTT
TRBV13	TRBD1	-	TRBJ2-2	CASSLDRGNTGELFF	TGTGCCAGCAGCTTGGACAGGGGCAACACCGGGGAGCTGTTTTTT
TRBV30	TRBD2	-	TRBJ2-7	CAFQGLAGNYYEQYF	TGTGCCTTTCAAGGACTAGCGGGGAATTACTACGAGCAGTACTTC
TRBV27	-	-	TRBJ1-2	CASSLVTGYGYTF	TGTGCCAGCAGTTTGGTCACCGGTTATGGCTACACCTTC
TRBV27	TRBD2	-	TRBJ2-1	CASKSVGGAYNEQFF	TGTGCCAGCAAGTCAGTGGGAGGGGCCTACAATGAGCAGTTCTTC
TRBV19	-	-	TRBJ2-7	CASNLAVGSYEQYF	TGTGCCAGTAACTTAGCGGTGGGCTCCTACGAGCAGTACTTC